What follows describes a single T cell receptor beta chain. The specificity of this receptor is unknown. No much larger clonotype is one base removed from it; base qualities were not supplied. Library preparation was by the immunoSEQ multiplex PCR assay. DNA from the CD4+ T cells that had been cultured and isolated underwent TCR beta CDR3 sequencing. The published analysis was carried out like this. The analysis removed non-productive TCR sequences, trimmed reads to the CDR3 region, and retained only CDR3s that were 7 or more amino acids long. The MANAFEST web app was used to pick out antigen-specific clonotypes by comparing their expansion in peptide wells with that in reference cultures. For clones to be considered positive, expansion at FDR<0.05 versus reference and all other wells, an odds ratio above 5, and a frequency above 0.1% in two replicate wells were required. A clonotype was called cross-reactive if it was significantly expanded both in SARS-CoV-2 spike wells and in at least one common cold coronavirus spike condition. Using the stringdist R package, CDR3 similarity was measured by Levenshtein distance, and unrooted trees were constructed with ape in R 3.6.1. The table was pulled from immuneACCESS by TCRdb, which kept in-frame rearrangements only. Such tables lose some clones; where checked, under half of the loss comes from unresolved V genes, and the rest has no known cause. The V and J calls and clone size are taken from that table; D and trimming were inferred from the DNA. A total of tens of thousands of clones appear in this sample, under 70% of them only once. Clones ranked in the top ten supply 20% to 30% of the sample.

The CDR3 goes from the cysteine to the phenylalanine over 13 residues. Just CDR3 DNA is preserved here, 39 bases in frame from base 1. Trimming at the junction amounts to 1 base on V and 6 bases on J, and the germline ends lie 10 bases apart. CDR1 and CDR2 are read off the germline V gene (reference sequence) as SEHNR and FQNEAQ. This entry belongs to a study of vaccination effects on CD4 cells after COVID-19 (dated by TCRdb to 2021 to 2024). Study-level background: Each participant got two doses of an mRNA SARS-CoV-2 vaccine, either BNT162b2 or mRNA-1273. Cultures from other donors in the study were sequenced with the Oncomine TCR Beta short-read assay on an Illumina iSeq 100. SARS-CoV-2 spike-specific CD4+ TCR repertoires from before and after mRNA vaccination were compared in COVID-19 convalescent patients and in infection-naive vaccine recipients. A total of some eleven COVID-19 convalescent patients and 4 SARS-CoV-2-naive healthy vaccine recipients were included in the full study. The investigation overall reported the following: Limitations of the study were the small number of convalescent patients and the absence of early post-infection timepoints. Marked clonal contraction was observed in both infection-induced and vaccine-induced clones at late post-vaccination timepoints, consistent with waning T cell responses. Among healthy vaccine recipients, nearly all vaccine-induced clones were SARS-CoV-2 mono-reactive, and just 1 of 255 was cross-reactive with common cold coronaviruses.

To identify antigen-specific CD4+ T cell clonotypes by their expansion, the ViraFEST assay first stimulated PBMC with viral peptide pools and then applied TCR sequencing. After more than 9 days of culture, CD4+ T cells were isolated with the EasySep CD4+ T cell isolation kit. Negative nucleocapsid antibody results before and after vaccination confirmed that the healthy vaccine recipients had no prior SARS-CoV-2 infection. Each well held more than 1.5 million PBMC cultured in IMDM containing approximately 5% human AB serum, 8 to 10 IU/ml IL-2 and gentamicin, along with 8 to 10 ug/ml peptides. On days 3 and 7, half of the culture medium was replaced with fresh IL-2-containing medium. Unless noted otherwise, every peptide stimulation condition was grown in triplicate wells. Using Ficoll-Paque Plus gradient centrifugation, PBMC were separated from whole blood and then either used fresh or cryopreserved at -140C. The overlapping peptide pools covered the spike proteins of SARS-CoV-2 and of the common cold coronaviruses HCoV-NL63, HCoV-OC43 and HCoV-229E. Genomic DNA was extracted from cultured CD4+ T cells with the QIAamp micro DNA kit.

The chain couples TRBV7-9 to TRBJ2-7; a tentative D call is TRBD2 (6 bases match). The TCR sequence derives from a human donor who received a COVID-19 vaccine. The sequencing here drew on CD4+ T cells from PBMCs cultured with HCoV-OC43 spike peptides, taken before COVID-19 vaccination. The cell subset or site label of this sample denotes: HCoV-OC43 spike overlapping peptide pool stimulation. The CDR3 is CASSLDGGVEQYF. The nucleotide sequence reads as follows: TGTGCCAGCAGCTTAGACGGCGGGGTCGAGCAGTACTTC.